Described below is a single TCR beta chain sequence and its context. Its target is not known. Noted treatment: oral pan-JAK inhibitor, 5-10 mg twice daily. The CDR3 extends over 16 amino acids. Trimming cost V 0 bases and J 4 bases, with 14 bases left between them. Germline V gene lookup returns CDR1 MGHRA and CDR2 YSYEKL. This specimen belongs to a study of CD8+ T cells in alopecia areata. Study-level points and caveats: In scalp, tofacitinib significantly decreased clonality and expanded CD8+ clones among the top 100.

cDNA serving as the sequencing template came from extracted, reverse transcribed RNA. The assay was immunoSEQ multiplex PCR, and TCRdb's table has in-frame clones only and misses some. The sample lists 150,000 to 200,000 clones, roughly 50% occurring once. Sequences were derived from CD8+ T cells sorted from blood, sampled at week 24, from a patient treated with tofacitinib. The chain has TRBV4-1 and TRBJ2-3; no clear D gene. The source is a human donor with alopecia areata. CDR3 in amino acids: CASSQDGVIGADTQYF. In DNA form, the CDR3 reads TGCGCCAGCAGCCAAGACGGAGTCATAGGCGCAGATACGCAGTATTTT.